This TCR beta chain was found in a study of graft-versus-host responses after intestinal transplantation. About the research overall: The study gave all recipients anti-thymocyte globulin induction, then tacrolimus and steroids for two to three years. Study conclusions and caveats: Graft-donor T cell macrochimerism in patients accompanied high graft-versus-host to host-versus-graft clonal ratios in allografts.

The CDR3 sequence is 19 residues long. Trimming cost V 5 bases and J 8 bases, with 31 bases left between them. Germline values: CDR1 SEHNR, CDR2 FQNEAQ (reference sequence). The data were produced by immunoSEQ multiplex PCR, yet TCRdb's version contains in-frame clones alone and is incomplete. The table shows about 71,000 clones, with less than 95% occurring only once. This clone was observed a single time. The antigen is unknown. The J gene is TRBJ2-1, the V gene TRBV7-9; the D gene is possibly TRBD1 (8 bases). This TCR came from a human donor who received an intestinal transplant. Sequencing was performed on unstimulated CD8+ T cells sorted from spleen or lymph node cells, taken before intestinal transplant. CDR3 sequence (DNA): TGTGCCAGCAGCAGGGTCCCCCCGATACAGGGGGGGCGCGGAGATGAGCAGTTCTTC. It translates to CASSRVPPIQGGRGDEQFF.